These T cell receptor beta chains were read from a single sample in a study of OX40 agonist ivuxolimab in advanced cancers. Profiling relied on immunoSEQ multiplex PCR, and the TCRdb table lists in-frame clones only, not all of them. Among about 73,000 clones listed, 70% to 90% were seen once. The sequencing used CD4+ or CD8+ T cells sorted from blood, collected in a trial of the OX40 agonist ivuxolimab. These receptors were taken from an adult with an advanced solid tumor such as melanoma, head and neck, liver or kidney cancer. The CDR3 runs from the conserved cysteine through the conserved F or W. Fields, in order: J gene, D gene, clone size, V gene, CDR3 protein, CDR3 DNA. The D gene is left open where the match is weak. Clone size is given for some rows only: seen once, a few or many times, or a class if the clone is expanded.

j_call: TRBJ2-1; d_call: NA; clone_size: NA; v_call: TRBV27; cdr3_aa: CASSFYNEQFF; cdr3_nt: TGTGCCAGCAGTTTTTACAATGAGCAGTTCTTC
j_call: TRBJ2-7; d_call: TRBD1; clone_size: few; v_call: TRBV6-1; cdr3_aa: CASSEDLPGTEYEQYF; cdr3_nt: TGTGCCAGCAGTGAAGACTTACCCGGGACAGAATACGAGCAGTACTTC
j_call: TRBJ2-7; d_call: TRBD1; clone_size: NA; v_call: TRBV28; cdr3_aa: CATRQGSTYEQYF; cdr3_nt: TGTGCCACTAGACAGGGGTCCACCTACGAGCAGTACTTC
j_call: TRBJ2-2; d_call: NA; clone_size: NA; v_call: TRBV27; cdr3_aa: CASKGYAGTVNTGELFF; cdr3_nt: TGTGCCAGCAAGGGGTATGCCGGGACCGTTAACACCGGGGAGCTGTTTTTT
j_call: TRBJ2-3; d_call: TRBD1; clone_size: NA; v_call: TRBV5-6; cdr3_aa: CASSLGQGNTDTQYF; cdr3_nt: TGTGCCAGCAGCTTGGGACAGGGAAACACAGATACGCAGTATTTT
j_call: TRBJ2-1; d_call: TRBD1; clone_size: NA; v_call: TRBV5-1; cdr3_aa: CASSTWTGAYNEQFF; cdr3_nt: TGCGCCAGCAGCACCTGGACAGGGGCCTACAATGAGCAGTTCTTC
j_call: TRBJ1-1; d_call: NA; clone_size: NA; v_call: TRBV5-1; cdr3_aa: CASSRGPRGGGTEAFF; cdr3_nt: TGCGCCAGCAGCCGTGGCCCAAGGGGCGGGGGCACTGAAGCTTTCTTT
j_call: TRBJ2-3; d_call: NA; clone_size: NA; v_call: TRBV4-1; cdr3_aa: CASSPGQTSSTDTQYF; cdr3_nt: TGCGCCAGCAGCCCGGGACAAACATCTAGCACAGATACGCAGTATTTT
j_call: TRBJ1-5; d_call: NA; clone_size: NA; v_call: TRBV7-6; cdr3_aa: CASSSNSYQPQHF; cdr3_nt: TGTGCCAGCAGCTCCAACAGTTATCAGCCCCAGCATTTT
j_call: TRBJ2-3; d_call: NA; clone_size: NA; v_call: TRBV2; cdr3_aa: CASSVSERSTDTQYF; cdr3_nt: TGTGCCAGCAGTGTCTCTGAGCGGAGCACAGATACGCAGTATTTT
j_call: TRBJ2-3; d_call: NA; clone_size: NA; v_call: TRBV9; cdr3_aa: CASSVDQGLQDTQYF; cdr3_nt: TGTGCCAGCAGCGTAGATCAGGGGCTTCAAGATACGCAGTATTTT
j_call: TRBJ2-3; d_call: TRBD2; clone_size: NA; v_call: TRBV11-3; cdr3_aa: CASSLGSGGVTDTQYF; cdr3_nt: TGTGCCAGCAGCTTAGGTAGCGGGGGGGTCACAGATACGCAGTATTTT
j_call: TRBJ1-4; d_call: NA; clone_size: NA; v_call: TRBV28; cdr3_aa: CASSPTWGANEKLFF; cdr3_nt: TGTGCCAGCAGTCCCACGTGGGGGGCTAATGAAAAACTGTTTTTT
j_call: TRBJ2-5; d_call: NA; clone_size: NA; v_call: TRBV11-2; cdr3_aa: CASSGILRSFQETQYF; cdr3_nt: TGTGCCAGCAGCGGGATTTTGAGGAGCTTCCAAGAGACCCAGTACTTC
j_call: TRBJ2-2; d_call: NA; clone_size: NA; v_call: TRBV9; cdr3_aa: CASSVYAGELFF; cdr3_nt: TGTGCCAGCAGCGTATACGCCGGGGAGCTGTTTTTT
j_call: TRBJ1-1; d_call: TRBD1; clone_size: NA; v_call: TRBV6-6; cdr3_aa: CASSSEGALYTEAFF; cdr3_nt: TGTGCCAGCAGTTCCGAGGGGGCCCTGTACACTGAAGCTTTCTTT
j_call: TRBJ2-1; d_call: NA; clone_size: NA; v_call: TRBV27; cdr3_aa: CASRLAPNEQFF; cdr3_nt: TGTGCCAGCAGACTAGCTCCGAATGAGCAGTTCTTC
j_call: TRBJ2-3; d_call: TRBD2; clone_size: NA; v_call: TRBV2; cdr3_aa: CATPASGGTDTQYF; cdr3_nt: TGTGCCACTCCGGCTAGCGGGGGCACAGATACGCAGTATTTT